What follows is one T cell receptor beta chain and its context. The data belong to a study of blood T cell repertoires in COVID-19. Study overall: T cells, B-cell-depleted T cells, or PBMCs supplied cDNA or gDNA.

The CDR3 totals 15 residues. V was pared by 2 bases and J by 5 bases, with 10 bases between. Germline V gene sequence: CDR1 SEHNR, CDR2 FQNEAQ (reference sequence). Source study methods: The assay estimated nucleated cells by amplifying reference gene primers. The repertoire was sequenced with immunoSEQ multiplex PCR; TCRdb's copy has only in-frame clones and lacks some. That table furnishes V, J and clone size, whereas the DNA furnished D and trimming. In the table there are roughly 90,000 clones, 89% of which are singletons. The specimen sequenced was peripheral blood. The chain is built from TRBV7-9 and TRBJ2-6, with a weak D call TRBD2 (6 bases). The sequence was obtained from a woman aged 80 or over with active COVID-19. This CDR3 reads CASSLPGGRANVLTF. CDR3 DNA sequence: TGTGCCAGCAGCTTACCGGGCGGGAGGGCCAACGTCCTGACTTTC.